These 18 T cell receptor beta chains share one sample of origin, sequenced in a study of blood T cell repertoires in COVID-19. The protocol was immunoSEQ multiplex PCR, while the TCRdb copy is restricted to in-frame clones and leaves out a portion. Of about 360,000 clones listed, 86% are singletons. Sequenced input: peripheral blood. The receptors stem from a woman aged 55-69 years with COVID-19, enrolled during active disease.

The chain joins TRBV4-2 to TRBJ2-7; 10 bases align to TRBD1. J was trimmed by 4 bases and V by 1 base; bases with no gene match: 7. The CDR3 sequence is 16 residues long. From germline, CDR1 is LGHNA and CDR2 YNFKEQ. CDR3 DNA: TGTGCCAGCAGCCAAGGAGTTGGACAGGGGGGATACGAGCAGTACTTC. Protein sequence: CASSQGVGQGGYEQYF.

This clone was seen only once. V gene TRBV14 combines with J gene TRBJ1-1; D unresolved. CDR1 and CDR2 (germline): SGHDN, FVKESK. Trimming took off 0 bases at V and 0 bases at J, with 8 bases between the two ends. The length of the CDR3 is 15 residues. CDR3 sequence (DNA): TGTGCCAGCAGCCAAGATGAGGGCATGAACACTGAAGCTTTCTTT. This sequence encodes CASSQDEGMNTEAFF. Variable domain in full (rest from reference TRBV14 and TRBJ1-1): EAGVTQFPSHSVIEKGQTVTLRCDPISGHDNLYWYRRVMGKEIKFLLHFVKESKQDESGMPNNRFLAERTGGTYSTLKVQPAELEDSGVYFCASSQDEGMNTEAFFGQGTRLTVV.

The genes are TRBV4-1 and TRBJ1-1; possibly TRBD1 for D (5 bases). CDR3 length: 16 amino acids. Germline lookup yields CDR1 MGHRA and CDR2 YSYEKL. V gave up 1 base and J gave up 1 base, with 13 bases separating them. DNA for the CDR3: TGCGCCAGCAGCCAAGGCTGGGGGGATGCGAACACTGAAGCTTTCTTT. This encodes CASSQGWGDANTEAFF.

This clone was found once. This rearrangement joins TRBV2 to TRBJ2-7; D is possibly TRBD2 (6 bases). The CDR3 loop spans 13 amino acids. V lost 8 bases, J lost 6 bases, and 17 bases lay in between. The V gene's germline CDR1 is SNHLY and CDR2 FYNNEI. CDR3 protein: CASGTDFSREQYF. CDR3 nucleotides: TGTGCCAGCGGGACTGATTTTTCGCGCGAGCAGTACTTC.

The chain couples TRBV11-2 to TRBJ2-3; TRBD2 agrees at 14 bases. The CDR3 runs to 19 residues. V lost 5 bases, J lost 2 bases, and 12 bases stayed unmatched. Germline-derived CDR1 and CDR2 are SGHAT and FQNNGV. The CDR3 region is CASSAPGGTSGGDTDTQYF. The CDR3 DNA reads as TGTGCCAGCAGCGCCCCGGGGGGGACTAGCGGGGGTGACACAGATACGCAGTATTTT. Looking up the rest from reference TRBV11-2 and TRBJ2-3 gives the full variable domain: EAGVAQSPRYKIIEKRQSVAFWCNPISGHATLYWYQQILGQGPKLLIQFQNNGVVDDSQLPKDRFSAERLKGVDSTLKIQPAKLEDSAVYLCASSAPGGTSGGDTDTQYFGPGTRLTVL.

V is TRBV5-1 and J is TRBJ2-5, with 11 nucleotides matching TRBD2. There are 16 residues in the CDR3. After removal of 1 base from V and 4 bases from J, the junction contained 6 bases not matched to a gene. Germline-derived CDR1 and CDR2 are SGHRS and YFSETQ. CDR3 sequence reads: CASSLRLAGRGETQYF. As DNA, the CDR3 is TGCGCCAGCAGCTTGCGACTAGCGGGGAGGGGAGAGACCCAGTACTTC.

This chain uses TRBV2 with TRBJ2-3; D is ambiguous. The germline gives CDR1 SNHLY, CDR2 FYNNEI. The ends were cut back, 5 bases at V and 0 bases at J, with 9 bases in the middle. This CDR3 has 14 residues. The CDR3: CASSSDWSTDTQYF. In DNA, the CDR3 is TGTGCCAGCAGTTCCGACTGGAGCACAGATACGCAGTATTTT.

V and J are TRBV3-1 (or the pseudogene TRBV3-2) and TRBJ2-1; weak D call: TRBD1 (8 bases). Germline CDR1 and CDR2: LGHDT and YNNKEL (reference sequence). V was clipped by 4 bases and J by 5 bases, with 15 bases between them. The CDR3 totals 15 residues. CDR3 bases: TGTGCCAGCAGCCCTTCACAGGGGGGGCACAATGAGCAGTTCTTC. Its protein product is CASSPSQGGHNEQFF.

This chain joins TRBV28 and TRBJ1-4; no clear D gene. CDR3 length: 12 amino acids. Germline lookup yields CDR1 MDHEN and CDR2 SYDVKM. Trimming pared 2 bases from V and 7 bases from J, leaving 5 bases between. CDR3 coding DNA: TGTGCCAGCAGTTTAGCGGGTGAAAAACTGTTTTTT. It yields the protein CASSLAGEKLFF.

This clone was seen repeatedly, ten times or more. The J gene is TRBJ2-7, the V gene TRBV6-6; the match to TRBD1 covers 10 bases. This CDR3 has 15 residues. J was trimmed by 3 bases and V by 2 bases; bases with no gene match: 4. Per germline, CDR1 MNHNY and CDR2 SVGAGI (reference sequence). In DNA, the CDR3 is TGTGCCAGCAGTTACCCGGGACAGGGGAACTACGAGCAGTACTTC. Its protein product is CASSYPGQGNYEQYF.

The CDR3: CASSLAIQGAPGELFF. CDR3 in DNA: TGTGCCAGCAGCTTAGCGATACAGGGGGCGCCCGGGGAGCTGTTTTTT. The chain uses TRBV7-8 and TRBJ2-2, with 9 nucleotides matching TRBD1. J lost 6 bases, V lost 0 bases, and 5 bases had no gene match. Germline values: CDR1 SGHVS, CDR2 FQNEAQ. This CDR3 is built from 16 residues.

The chain couples TRBV2 to TRBJ1-5; unclear D gene. V lost 4 bases to trimming and J lost 5 bases, with 9 bases between them. CDR3 length: 13 amino acids. CDR1 and CDR2 (germline): SNHLY, FYNNEI. CDR3 nucleotides: TGTGCCAGCAGTGGAGAAAGCGATCAGCCCCAGCATTTT. The encoded protein is CASSGESDQPQHF.

This clone was seen a few times. This chain joins TRBV27 and TRBJ1-1; D is perhaps TRBD1 (6 bases). This CDR3 region has 13 residues. Germline V CDR1 and CDR2: MNHEY, SMNVEV (reference sequence). Trimming removed 6 bases from V and 5 bases from J, with 13 bases in between. The CDR3 reads CASSTGSGTEAFF. As DNA, the CDR3 is TGTGCCAGCAGCACAGGGTCGGGGACTGAAGCTTTCTTT.

The chain employs TRBV10-2 and TRBJ2-2; 12 bases line up with TRBD2. The length of the CDR3 is 15 residues. Germline CDR1 WSHSY, CDR2 SAAADI. V trimming: 10 bases; J trimming: 8 bases; junction bases outside the gene matches: 11. This chain's CDR3 is CATNLGLAGSGELFF. CDR3 in DNA: TGCGCCACGAACCTGGGACTAGCGGGTAGTGGGGAGCTGTTTTTT.

The chain couples TRBV7-2 to TRBJ1-1; D is unresolved. CDR1 is SGHTA and CDR2 is FQGNSA in the germline V gene. CDR3 length equals 12 residues. Deletions cut 2 bases from V and 10 bases from J, with 11 bases between. The CDR3 bases are TGTGCCAGCAGCTTAAATAGAGGAGGAGCTTTCTTT. It encodes CASSLNRGGAFF.

CDR3 nucleotides: TGCGCCAGCAGCCAAGCAGGGGTGGGGAACACCGGGGAGCTGTTTTTT. Residues: CASSQAGVGNTGELFF. This chain uses TRBV4-3 with TRBJ2-2; maybe TRBD1 (6 bases). V lost 1 base, J lost 1 base, and 10 bases lay in between. CDR1 and CDR2 (germline): LGHNA, YSLEER. This CDR3 has 16 amino acids.

This clone showed up just once. This sequence joins TRBV30 and TRBJ2-7; 8 nucleotides match TRBD1. The V gene's germline CDR1 is GTSNPN and CDR2 SVGIG (reference sequence). V trimming: 3 bases; J trimming: 2 bases; junction bases outside the gene matches: 3. There are 13 residues in the CDR3. The CDR3 region is CAWSKQGAYEQYF. The CDR3 region has the DNA TGTGCCTGGAGCAAACAGGGGGCCTACGAGCAGTACTTC.

This clone was recorded a few times. The J gene is TRBJ1-3, the V gene TRBV6-6, with TRBD1 matching 7 bases. The V gene end was trimmed by 0 bases and the J gene end by 2 bases; junction bases not matched to a gene: 4. Germline assignment: CDR1 MNHNY and CDR2 SVGAGI (reference sequence). The CDR3 has 16 residues. Here the CDR3 reads CASSYSDRAAGNTIYF. The CDR3 DNA reads as TGTGCCAGCAGTTACTCCGACAGGGCGGCTGGAAACACCATATATTTT.